This TCR beta chain was captured by sequencing in a study of T cell responses to AZD1222 COVID-19 vaccine. Findings of the study overall: Donors were chiefly white British, with a greater number of females, and clonal diversity was perhaps underestimated. Of spike-specific TCRs, nearly half reportedly target regions left unmutated in variants. Among vaccine-associated CD4 TCRs, coverage spanned spike, with dominance at 160-218 and 743-854.

Measured with immunoSEQ multiplex PCR; TCRdb has only the in-frame clones, and not every one. There are about 84,000 clones in the sample; approximately 85% occur only once, and about 12% lies in the top ten. This CDR3 region has 15 residues. The germline V gene encodes CDR1 SNHLY and CDR2 FYNNEI. Trimming left V 6 bases short and J 2 bases short, with 15 bases between. Comment on this clone: Antigen unknown.

This TCR derives from an adult who received the AZD1222 COVID-19 vaccine. The specimen comprised peripheral blood, sampled 28 days after the second AZD1222 dose. The V and J genes are TRBV2 and TRBJ2-3, with D hard to call. DNA of the CDR3: TGTGCCAGCAGGCCAGACGGAAGGAACACAGATACGCAGTATTTT. Amino acid sequence: CASRPDGRNTDTQYF.